A selection of T cell receptor beta chains follows, all from one sample in a study of vaccination and CD4 T cells after COVID-19. For these receptors, no antigen is known. TCRdb re-analysed the PCR reads in MiXCR, keeping a single row per CDR3 protein. This sample carries roughly 26,000 distinct CDR3 sequences, about 40% of them seen once, and the ten largest clones take approximately 11%. The sequencing sample was made of CD4+ T cells from blood, cultured in vitro. All receptors derive from a human donor who had recovered from COVID-19. The CDR3 runs from the conserved cysteine through the conserved F or W. D genes are given only for firm matches. Rows give clone size only sometimes, using once, few, many, or a class for an expanded clone.

d_gene,j_gene,v_gene,abundance,CDR3nt,CDR3aa
TRBD1,TRBJ2-4,TRBV20-1,few,TGCAGTGCTAGACTACAGGGGGCCGTAAACATTCAGTACTTC,CSARLQGAVNIQYF
.,TRBJ1-1,TRBV20-1,few,TGCAGTGCTAGAGATCGAGGAGGGTTCGAAGCTTTCTTT,CSARDRGGFEAFF
.,TRBJ1-6,TRBV4-3,.,TGCGCCAGCAGCCAAGCGTCCCAGTATTATAATTCACCCCTCCACTTT,CASSQASQYYNSPLHF
.,TRBJ2-7,TRBV4-1,.,TGCGCCAGCAGTCGGGACGGATCCTACGAGCAGTACTTC,CASSRDGSYEQYF
.,TRBJ2-7,TRBV28,.,TGTGCCAGCAGTTTACCTGTGGGGGAGCAGTACTTC,CASSLPVGEQYF
.,TRBJ1-5,TRBV18,.,TGTGCCAGCCACCGGGACACCTATCAGCCCCAGCATTTT,CASHRDTYQPQHF
.,TRBJ2-3,TRBV7-2,medium-sized,TGTGCCAGCAGCGTGATGGGTCCAGATACGCAGTATTTT,CASSVMGPDTQYF
.,TRBJ1-1,TRBV11-2,.,TGTGCCAGCAGCTTAGCAAGGAACACTGAAGCTTTCTTT,CASSLARNTEAFF
.,TRBJ2-7,TRBV7-2,few,TGTGCCAGCAGCTTAGGGCGACTAGACGAGCAGTACTTC,CASSLGRLDEQYF
.,TRBJ2-2,TRBV20-1,few,TGCAGTGCTAGGGGACTGTCGAACACCGGGGAGCTGTTTTTT,CSARGLSNTGELFF
.,TRBJ1-1,TRBV6-2/TRBV6-3,.,TGTGCCAGCAGTTACTCTCCTGGCAGGGGAGAAGCTTTCTTT,CASSYSPGRGEAFF
TRBD2,TRBJ2-2,TRBV7-2,.,TGTGCCAGCAGCTTATTCTTCTCTAGCGGGATGTCCGGGGAGCTGTTTTTT,CASSLFFSSGMSGELFF
.,TRBJ2-3,TRBV20-1,.,TGCAGTGCTCCCGCTAGGTCCGCCGGGTATTTT,CSAPARSAGYF
.,TRBJ1-6,TRBV5-1,medium-sized,TGCGCCAGCAGAAACAAGCCACAATTAGGGGTGATATCACCCCTCCACTTT,CASRNKPQLGVISPLHF
.,TRBJ2-3,TRBV7-8,.,TGTGCCAGCAGCTTAGGTCTAGCGGATACGCAGTATTTT,CASSLGLADTQYF
.,TRBJ2-5,TRBV10-3,.,TGTGCCATCCACCGGGATTTAAAAGAGACCCAGTACTTC,CAIHRDLKETQYF
.,TRBJ1-1,TRBV20-1,few,TGCAGTGCTAGTGGGAGCACTGAAGCTTTCTTT,CSASGSTEAFF
.,TRBJ2-7,TRBV7-2,.,TGTGCCAGCAGCCCCTCGAGGGTCGAGCAGTACTTC,CASSPSRVEQYF
TRBD1,TRBJ1-1,TRBV11-2,.,TGTGCCAGCAGCTTAGCTTTCCGGCAGGGGGCTGGGGACACTGAAGCTTTCTTT,CASSLAFRQGAGDTEAFF
TRBD1,TRBJ1-6,TRBV9,.,TGTGCCAGCGGGCGCAGACAGGGTGACTCACCCCTCCACTTT,CASGRRQGDSPLHF
TRBD2,TRBJ2-1,TRBV5-5,.,TGTGCCAGCAGCTGGGGACTAGCGGGAACCTACAATGAGCAGTTCTTC,CASSWGLAGTYNEQFF
TRBD1,TRBJ2-7,TRBV11-1,.,TGTGCCAGCAGCCGCCTGGACAGGGGCGACTACGAGCAGTACTTC,CASSRLDRGDYEQYF
.,TRBJ1-2,TRBV10-3,.,TGTGCCATCAGGAGGGGAGATTTTAACTATGGCTACACCTTC,CAIRRGDFNYGYTF